This is a list of T cell receptor beta chains from one sample in a study of CD8 T cells in ankylosing spondylitis. One entry per CDR3 protein results from TCRdb running MiXCR on the 5' RACE reads. The table lists just under 550,000 distinct CDR3 sequences, roughly 12% of them singletons. Specimen: blood, either unsorted or a sorted T cell fraction (not recorded which). The receptors derive from a male donor with ankylosing spondylitis. The CDR3 runs from the conserved cysteine through the conserved F or W. The D gene is left open where the match is weak. Size values are once, few and many counts, or a class for expanded clones, and some rows have none.

CDR3 protein	CDR3 DNA	J gene	V gene	D gene	clone size
CASSLNGASSETQYF	TGTGCCAGCAGTTTAAATGGCGCTAGTTCCGAGACCCAGTACTTC	TRBJ2-5	TRBV12-3/TRBV12-4	-	few
CASSRLTSGVYEQYF	TGTGCCAGCAGTAGATTGACTAGCGGGGTCTACGAGCAGTACTTC	TRBJ2-7	TRBV12-3/TRBV12-4	TRBD2	many
CASSLGDRGGEKLFF	TGTGCCAGCAGTTTAGGAGACAGGGGTGGTGAAAAACTGTTTTTT	TRBJ1-4	TRBV12-3/TRBV12-4	TRBD1	-
CSALIWGDTQYF	TGCAGCGCTCTGATATGGGGGGATACGCAGTATTTT	TRBJ2-3	TRBV29-1	-	many
CASSVFSAGEQYF	TGTGCCAGCAGCGTTTTCTCTGCGGGCGAGCAGTACTTC	TRBJ2-7	TRBV9	-	-
CASKDPVRGINFYNEQFF	TGTGCCAGTAAGGATCCCGTCAGGGGAATCAATTTTTACAATGAGCAGTTCTTC	TRBJ2-1	TRBV19	-	-
CASSRREAEAFF	TGTGCCAGCAGCCGGCGGGAGGCTGAAGCTTTCTTT	TRBJ1-1	TRBV3-1	-	many
CSARRASGRRDTQYF	TGCAGTGCTAGGAGGGCTAGCGGGAGGAGGGATACGCAGTATTTT	TRBJ2-3	TRBV20-1	TRBD2	-
CASSGRGHTGELFF	TGTGCCAGCAGCGGCCGGGGACACACCGGGGAGCTGTTTTTT	TRBJ2-2	TRBV9	-	-
CSANPPPAFQDTQYF	TGCAGTGCTAACCCCCCCCCCGCGTTTCAAGATACGCAGTATTTT	TRBJ2-3	TRBV20-1	-	-
CASSLAGNTEAFF	TGTGCCAGCAGTTTAGCAGGGAACACTGAAGCTTTCTTT	TRBJ1-1	TRBV12-3/TRBV12-4	-	many
CASIRDRHTEAFF	TGTGCCAGCATTAGAGACAGGCACACTGAAGCTTTCTTT	TRBJ1-1	TRBV12-3/TRBV12-4	-	many
CASTLDYNYGYTF	TGCGCCAGCACCCTGGACTACAACTATGGCTACACCTTC	TRBJ1-2	TRBV5-1	-	many
CASSGRTSSYNEQFF	TGCGCCAGCAGTGGACGGACGAGCTCCTACAATGAGCAGTTCTTC	TRBJ2-1	TRBV10-2	-	few
CASSIAASYNEQFF	TGTGCCAGCAGTATCGCAGCTTCCTACAATGAGCAGTTCTTC	TRBJ2-1	TRBV7-2	-	-
CASSARQGIVGNTIYF	TGTGCCAGCAGCGCCCGACAGGGGATCGTTGGAAACACCATATATTTT	TRBJ1-3	TRBV9	TRBD1	few
CASSEGGSWFF	TGTGCCAGCAGTGAGGGCGGGAGTTGGTTCTTC	TRBJ2-1	TRBV2	TRBD2	-
CSASAALGYNEQFF	TGCAGTGCTAGTGCGGCTTTGGGCTACAATGAGCAGTTCTTC	TRBJ2-1	TRBV20-1	-	few
CASSQVGLAAADTQYF	TGTGCCAGCAGCCAAGTGGGACTAGCAGCAGCAGATACGCAGTATTTT	TRBJ2-3	TRBV4-2	TRBD2	-
CASSLGLAGGLDTQYF	TGTGCCAGCAGCTTAGGACTAGCGGGAGGGCTTGATACGCAGTATTTT	TRBJ2-3	TRBV7-2	TRBD2	many
CASSFNSPTDTQYF	TGCGCCAGCAGCTTTAACTCCCCCACAGATACGCAGTATTTT	TRBJ2-3	TRBV5-1	-	few
CASSIDPGIGFRGQFF	TGTGCCAGCAGCATCGACCCCGGGATCGGATTTAGGGGGCAGTTCTTC	TRBJ2-1	TRBV7-8	-	few
CASSYSRTGGGYGYTF	TGTGCCAGCAGTTACTCACGGACAGGAGGGGGGTATGGCTACACCTTC	TRBJ1-2	TRBV6-5	TRBD1	many